These 21 T cell receptor beta chains came from one sample sequenced in a study of cytomegalovirus exposure and HLA in healthy donors. The PCR had 60 Vbeta and 13 Jbeta primers. TCRdb's copy holds only in-frame clones and misses some; the assay was immunoSEQ multiplex PCR. The sample has 110,000 to 150,000 clones, 60% to 80% seen once. Sequencing input: PBMCs. The source of these receptors is a woman in her twenties or thirties in good health and CMV-seronegative.

This rearrangement joins TRBV7-3 to TRBJ2-3, with 11 positions matching TRBD2. Germline CDR1 reads SGHTA; CDR2 reads FQGTGA. With V trimmed by 5 bases and J by 2 bases, 6 bases remained unmatched. The CDR3 runs 16 residues. CDR3 loop: CASSPGLAGYTDTQYF. DNA of the CDR3: TGTGCCAGCAGCCCCGGACTAGCGGGTTACACAGATACGCAGTATTTT.

J is TRBJ1-1 and V is TRBV5-1; D may be TRBD1 (5 bases). Trimming removed 0 bases from V and 4 bases from J, with 10 bases in between. The CDR3 has 14 amino acids. Per germline, CDR1 SGHRS and CDR2 YFSETQ. The CDR3 nucleotides read TGCGCCAGCAGCTTGGCCGGCAGGGCCACTGAAGCTTTCTTT. It yields the protein CASSLAGRATEAFF.

The chain links TRBV5-1 to TRBJ1-4, with 7 bases aligning to TRBD1. Germline assignment: CDR1 SGHRS and CDR2 YFSETQ. The trim removed 5 bases at V and 8 bases at J, leaving 6 bases unmatched. This CDR3 region has 13 residues. CDR3 nucleotides: TGCGCCAGCAGAGGGGGCCTGGGGGAAAAACTGTTTTTT. Protein sequence: CASRGGLGEKLFF.

The chain is built from TRBV6-6 and TRBJ2-3; D is perhaps TRBD2 (6 bases). The ends were cut back, 3 bases at V and 2 bases at J, with 15 bases in the middle. Germline values: CDR1 MNHNY, CDR2 SVGAGI (reference sequence). The CDR3 totals 16 residues. The CDR3 coding sequence is TGTGCCAGCAGTTATTTAGCCCCGGGGGACACAGATACGCAGTATTTT. Translated, it gives CASSYLAPGDTDTQYF.

J is TRBJ2-3 and V is TRBV7-6, with 9 bases aligning to TRBD2. CDR1 is SGHVS, CDR2 FNYEAQ, per germline. V lost 2 bases and J lost 2; bases outside the gene matches: 2. This CDR3 spans 15 amino acids. The DNA of the CDR3 is TGTGCCAGCAGCTTAAGCGGGGGGCCCACAGATACGCAGTATTTT. It translates to CASSLSGGPTDTQYF. Based on the CDR3 plus reference TRBV7-6 and TRBJ2-3, the full variable domain is GAGVSQSPRYKVTKRGQDVALRCDPISGHVSLYWYRQALGQGPEFLTYFNYEAQQDKSGLPNDRFSAERPEGSISTLTIQRTEQRDSAMYRCASSLSGGPTDTQYFGPGTRLTVL.

The gene calls are TRBV11-3 and TRBJ2-7; D unresolved. This CDR3 comprises 14 residues. Germline CDR1 SGHNT, CDR2 YENEEA. The V end was cut by 5 bases, the J end by 0 bases, with 11 bases between. CDR3 in DNA: TGTGCCAGCAGCGCAGACACCTCCTCCTACGAGCAGTACTTC. Translation: CASSADTSSYEQYF.

In this sample, this clone turned up a few times. V usage is TRBV5-6 and J usage is TRBJ1-2; the D gene is possibly TRBD1 (6 bases). Germline CDR1 and CDR2: SGHDT and YYEEEE. The V end was cut by 5 bases, the J end by 2 bases, with 10 bases between. The CDR3 consists of 13 residues. CDR3 protein: CASSPDRNYGYTF. The CDR3, as DNA: TGTGCCAGCAGTCCCGACAGGAACTATGGCTACACCTTC.

The chain combines TRBV27 with TRBJ2-6, with a weak D call TRBD2 (6 bases). V was pared by 8 bases and J by 2 bases, with 16 bases between. This CDR3 comprises 16 residues. CDR1 MNHEY and CDR2 SMNVEV come from the germline V gene (reference sequence). In DNA form, the CDR3 reads TGTGCCAGCTCCCTGGCGGGGTTAGCTGGGGCCAACGTCCTGACTTTC. It specifies CASSLAGLAGANVLTF. Full variable domain (outside the CDR3, taken from reference TRBV27 and TRBJ2-6): EAQVTQNPRYLITVTGKKLTVTCSQNMNHEYMSWYRQDPGLGLRQIYYSMNVEVTDKGDVPEGYKVSRKEKRNFPLILESPSPNQTSLYFCASSLAGLAGANVLTFGAGSRLTVL.

The V and J genes are TRBV6-5 and TRBJ2-7; possibly TRBD1 for D (5 bases). The germline V gene has CDR1 MNHEY and CDR2 SVGAGI. Deletions cut 0 bases from V and 5 bases from J, with 11 bases between. CDR3 length: 14 residues. In DNA, the CDR3 is TGTGCCAGCAGTTACTCTGGGCAGGGCGACGAGCAGTACTTC. Protein product: CASSYSGQGDEQYF.

This clone was observed a few times. This sequence joins TRBV29-1 and TRBJ1-6; unclear D gene. This CDR3 region has 13 residues. The germline V gene encodes CDR1 SQVTM and CDR2 ANQGSEA. Trimming stripped 5 bases from V and 4 bases from J, with 9 bases between. DNA of the CDR3: TGCAGCGTTCGGAGGGAATATAATTCACCCCTCCACTTT. Translating gives CSVRREYNSPLHF.

This rearrangement joins TRBV15 to TRBJ2-1; D might be TRBD1 (5 bases). Trimming removed 3 bases at V and 2 bases at J, with 11 bases between. The germline CDR1 and CDR2 sequences are LNHNV and YYDKDF (reference sequence). This CDR3 contains 15 residues. CDR3 loop: CATSSLMDTYNEQFF. CDR3 DNA sequence: TGTGCCACCAGCAGCCTAATGGACACCTACAATGAGCAGTTCTTC.

The chain links TRBV28 to TRBJ1-1; 7 bases are shared with TRBD1. J was trimmed by 5 bases and V by 6 bases; bases with no gene match: 3. The CDR3 contains 12 residues. CDR1 and CDR2 (germline): MDHEN, SYDVKM. CDR3 bases: TGTGCCAGCAGGTCGACAGGGACTGAAGCTTTCTTT. Its protein product is CASRSTGTEAFF.

The rearrangement joins TRBV7-8 to TRBJ2-1; 9 bases align to TRBD2. The germline gives CDR1 SGHVS, CDR2 FQNEAQ. With 1 base clipped from V and 2 bases from J, the junction kept 9 bases outside the gene matches. The CDR3 loop spans 18 amino acids. The CDR3 spells CASSLGGGSGGTYNEQFF. The CDR3 DNA is TGTGCCAGCAGCTTAGGCGGAGGGAGCGGGGGGACCTACAATGAGCAGTTCTTC.

The rearrangement joins TRBV2 to TRBJ2-7; TRBD1 matches 7 bases. The germline gives CDR1 SNHLY, CDR2 FYNNEI. V was clipped by 4 bases and J by 3 bases; unmatched bases: 6. The CDR3 extends over 14 amino acids. The CDR3 loop is CASSVTGPLYEQYF. The CDR3 region has the DNA TGTGCCAGCAGTGTGACAGGGCCCCTCTACGAGCAGTACTTC.

This chain connects TRBV20-1 to TRBJ2-1, with TRBD1 matching over 8 bases. The germline V gene has CDR1 DFQATT and CDR2 SNEGSKA (reference sequence). The CDR3 runs 10 residues. With V trimmed by 6 bases and J by 14 bases, 6 bases remained unmatched. For the CDR3, the DNA is TGCAGTGCCTCGACAGGGGCAAAGTTCTTC. Protein: CSASTGAKFF.

The V call is TRBV5-1, the J call TRBJ2-1; 7 bases agree with TRBD1. This CDR3 contains 19 residues. The trim removed 4 bases at V and 1 base at J, leaving 17 bases unmatched. Germline assignment: CDR1 SGHRS and CDR2 YFSETQ. CDR3 in DNA: TGCGCCAGCAGCCCCCGTCTGGGACAGTCTATGTTGTCCTACAATGAGCAGTTCTTC. As protein: CASSPRLGQSMLSYNEQFF.

This chain links TRBV29-1 with TRBJ2-7; weak D call: TRBD2 (6 bases). The CDR3 has 12 amino acids. Germline CDR1 and CDR2: SQVTM and ANQGSEA. Trimming left V 7 bases short and J 4 bases short, with 14 bases between. The DNA of the CDR3 is TGCAGCGCTGGAGGGGCAGGTTACGAGCAGTACTTC. Encoded protein: CSAGGAGYEQYF.

The chain links TRBV7-9 to TRBJ1-3; D is uncertain. The V end lost 5 bases, the J end lost 0 bases, and 11 bases lay between the germline ends. The CDR3 has 15 amino acids. Germline values: CDR1 SEHNR, CDR2 FQNEAQ (reference sequence). The CDR3 spells CASSPRRSSGNTIYF. CDR3 bases: TGTGCCAGCAGCCCTCGGCGGAGCTCTGGAAACACCATATATTTT.

V and J are TRBV30 and TRBJ2-1; 7 positions match TRBD1. Trimming cost V 4 bases and J 4 bases; bases outside gene matches: 10. Per the germline V gene, CDR1 is GTSNPN and CDR2 is SVGIG (reference sequence). The CDR3 is 15 amino acids. This chain's CDR3 is CAWTLGTATYNEQFF. The CDR3 DNA is TGTGCCTGGACCCTAGGGACAGCGACGTACAATGAGCAGTTCTTC.

The chain has TRBV7-9 and TRBJ1-1, with D tentatively TRBD1 (5 bases). Germline CDR1 is SEHNR and CDR2 is FQNEAQ (reference sequence). This CDR3 is built from 12 residues. The CDR3 nucleotides are TGTGGGGGGAGGGCTTTGAGCACTGAAGCTTTCTTT. Translation: CGGRALSTEAFF. Full variable domain (remainder filled in from reference TRBV7-9 and TRBJ1-1): DTGVSQNPRHKITKRGQNVTFRCDPISEHNRLYWYRQTLGQGPEFLTYFQNEAQLEKSRLLSDRFSAERPKGSFSTLEIQRTEQGDSAMYLCGGRALSTEAFFGQGTRLTVV.

The chain recombines TRBV5-6 with TRBJ2-1; 7 bases map to TRBD2. Trimming took 2 bases from V and 12 from J; bases not matched to a gene: 5. The CDR3 totals 12 residues. CDR1 and CDR2 from the germline V gene are SGHDT and YYEEEE. The CDR3 DNA reads as TGTGCCAGCAGCTTAACGGGGGGTGGGCAGTTCTTC. Its translation is CASSLTGGGQFF. The complete variable domain, with remaining parts taken from reference TRBV5-6 and TRBJ2-1, reads DAGVTQSPTHLIKTRGQQVTLRCSPKSGHDTVSWYQQALGQGPQFIFQYYEEEERQRGNFPDRFSGHQFPNYSSELNVNALLLGDSALYLCASSLTGGGQFFGPGTRLTVL.